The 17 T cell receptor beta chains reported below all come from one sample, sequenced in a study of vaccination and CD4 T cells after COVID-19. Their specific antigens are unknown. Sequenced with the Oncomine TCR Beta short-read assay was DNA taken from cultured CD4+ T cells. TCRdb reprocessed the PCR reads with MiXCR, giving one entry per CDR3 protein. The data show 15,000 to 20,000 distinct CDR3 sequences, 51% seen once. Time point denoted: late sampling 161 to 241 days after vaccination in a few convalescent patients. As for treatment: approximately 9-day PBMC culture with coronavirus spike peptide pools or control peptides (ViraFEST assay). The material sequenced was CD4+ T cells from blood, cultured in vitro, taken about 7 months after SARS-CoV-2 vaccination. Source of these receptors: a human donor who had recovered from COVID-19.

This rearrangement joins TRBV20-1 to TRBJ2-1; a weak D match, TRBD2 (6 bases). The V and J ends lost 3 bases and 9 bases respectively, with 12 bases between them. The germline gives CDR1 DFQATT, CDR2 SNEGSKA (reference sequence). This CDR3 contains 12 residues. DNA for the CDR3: TGCAGTGCTAGGTCGGGGGTGGGTGAGCAGTTCTTC. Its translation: CSARSGVGEQFF.

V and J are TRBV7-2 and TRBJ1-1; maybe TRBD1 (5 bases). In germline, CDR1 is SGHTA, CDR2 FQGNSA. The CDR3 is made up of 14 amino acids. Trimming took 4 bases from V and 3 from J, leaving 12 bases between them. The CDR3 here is CASSSSRGYTEAFF. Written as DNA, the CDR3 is TGTGCCAGCAGCTCCAGCCGGGGGTACACTGAAGCTTTCTTT.

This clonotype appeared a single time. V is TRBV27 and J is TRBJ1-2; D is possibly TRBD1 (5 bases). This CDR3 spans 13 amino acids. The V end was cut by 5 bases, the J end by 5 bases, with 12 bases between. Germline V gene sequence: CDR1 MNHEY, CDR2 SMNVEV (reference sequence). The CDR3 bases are TGTGCCAGCAGTCGCGGGGGGAATTATGGCTACACCTTC. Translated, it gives CASSRGGNYGYTF.

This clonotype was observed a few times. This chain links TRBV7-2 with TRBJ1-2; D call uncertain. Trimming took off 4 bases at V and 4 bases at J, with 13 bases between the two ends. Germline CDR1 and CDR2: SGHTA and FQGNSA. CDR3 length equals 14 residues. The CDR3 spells CASSWYAASYGYTF. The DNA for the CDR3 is TGTGCCAGCAGCTGGTACGCAGCTAGCTATGGCTACACCTTC.

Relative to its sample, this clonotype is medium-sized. CDR3 in amino acids: CATSRQGGYSNQPQHF. CDR3 nucleotide sequence: TGTGCCACCAGCAGGCAGGGGGGGTATAGCAATCAGCCCCAGCATTTT. J is TRBJ1-5 and V is TRBV15, with 7 bases aligning to TRBD1. Germline CDR1 is LNHNV and CDR2 is YYDKDF (reference sequence). The CDR3 extends over 16 amino acids. With V trimmed by 3 bases and J by 0 bases, 5 bases remained unmatched.

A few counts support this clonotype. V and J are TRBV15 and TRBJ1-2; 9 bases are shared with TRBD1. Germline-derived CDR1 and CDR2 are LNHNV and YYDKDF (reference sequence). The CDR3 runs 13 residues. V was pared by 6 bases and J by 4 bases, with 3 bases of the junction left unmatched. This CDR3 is CATSLDRGYGYTF. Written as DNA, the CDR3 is TGTGCCACCAGTCTGGACAGGGGCTATGGCTACACCTTC.

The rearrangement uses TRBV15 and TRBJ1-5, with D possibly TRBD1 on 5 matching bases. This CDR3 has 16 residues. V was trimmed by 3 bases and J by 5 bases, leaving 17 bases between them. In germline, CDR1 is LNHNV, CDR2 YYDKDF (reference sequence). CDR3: CATSSDVRGVYQPQHF. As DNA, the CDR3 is TGTGCCACCAGCAGCGACGTACGGGGGGTCTATCAGCCCCAGCATTTT.

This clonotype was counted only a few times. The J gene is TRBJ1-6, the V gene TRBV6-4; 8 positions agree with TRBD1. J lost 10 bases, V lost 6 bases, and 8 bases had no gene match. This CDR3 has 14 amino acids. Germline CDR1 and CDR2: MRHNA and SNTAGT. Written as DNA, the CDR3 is TGTGCCAGCAGCCCGACAGGGGAGAGATCACCCCTCCACTTT. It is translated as CASSPTGERSPLHF.

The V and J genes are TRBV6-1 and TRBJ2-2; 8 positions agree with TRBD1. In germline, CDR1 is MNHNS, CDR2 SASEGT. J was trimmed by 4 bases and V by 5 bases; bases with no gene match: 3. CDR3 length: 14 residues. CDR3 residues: CASSRTGSTGELFF. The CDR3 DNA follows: TGTGCCAGCAGTCGGACAGGGAGCACCGGGGAGCTGTTTTTT.

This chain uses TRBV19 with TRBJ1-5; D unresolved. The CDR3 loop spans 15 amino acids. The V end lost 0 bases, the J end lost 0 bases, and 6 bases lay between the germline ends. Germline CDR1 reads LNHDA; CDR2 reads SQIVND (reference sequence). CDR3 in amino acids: CASSIEFNSNQPQHF. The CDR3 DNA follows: TGTGCCAGTAGTATAGAGTTCAATAGCAATCAGCCCCAGCATTTT.

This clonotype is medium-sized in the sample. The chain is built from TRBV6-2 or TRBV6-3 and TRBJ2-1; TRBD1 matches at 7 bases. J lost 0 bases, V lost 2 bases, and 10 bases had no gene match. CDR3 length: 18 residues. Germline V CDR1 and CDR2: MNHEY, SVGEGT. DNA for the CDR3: TGTGCCAGCAGTTACCGAATCGGGACAGCAGTCTCCTACAATGAGCAGTTCTTC. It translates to CASSYRIGTAVSYNEQFF.

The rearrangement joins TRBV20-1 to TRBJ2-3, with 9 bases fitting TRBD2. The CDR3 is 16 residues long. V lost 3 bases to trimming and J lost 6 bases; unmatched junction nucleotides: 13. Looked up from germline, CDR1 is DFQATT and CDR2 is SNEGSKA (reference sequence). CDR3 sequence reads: CSASPGGGRAGDTQYF. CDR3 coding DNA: TGCAGTGCTAGCCCCGGCGGCGGGAGGGCCGGTGATACGCAGTATTTT.

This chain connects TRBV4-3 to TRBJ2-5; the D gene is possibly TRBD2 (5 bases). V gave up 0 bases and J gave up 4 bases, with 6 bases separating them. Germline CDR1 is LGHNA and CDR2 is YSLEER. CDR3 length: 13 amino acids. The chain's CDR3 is CASSQDGRETQYF. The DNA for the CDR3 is TGCGCCAGCAGCCAAGATGGGAGAGAGACCCAGTACTTC.

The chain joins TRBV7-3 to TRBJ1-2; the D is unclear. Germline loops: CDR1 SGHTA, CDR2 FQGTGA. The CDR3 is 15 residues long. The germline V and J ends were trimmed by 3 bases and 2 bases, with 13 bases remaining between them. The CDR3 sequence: CASSLGRGGNYGYTF. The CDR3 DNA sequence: TGTGCCAGCAGCTTGGGTCGGGGAGGCAACTATGGCTACACCTTC. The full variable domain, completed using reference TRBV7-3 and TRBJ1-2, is GAGVSQTPSNKVTEKGKYVELRCDPISGHTALYWYRQSLGQGPEFLIYFQGTGAADDSGLPNDRFFAVRPEGSVSTLKIQRTERGDSAVYLCASSLGRGGNYGYTFGSGTRLTVV.

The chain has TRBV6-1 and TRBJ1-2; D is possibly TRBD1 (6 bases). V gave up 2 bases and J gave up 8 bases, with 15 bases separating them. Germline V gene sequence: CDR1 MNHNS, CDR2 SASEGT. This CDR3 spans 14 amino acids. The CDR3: CASSESPGAVGYTF. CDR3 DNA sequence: TGTGCCAGCAGTGAATCCCCGGGGGCAGTGGGCTACACCTTC.

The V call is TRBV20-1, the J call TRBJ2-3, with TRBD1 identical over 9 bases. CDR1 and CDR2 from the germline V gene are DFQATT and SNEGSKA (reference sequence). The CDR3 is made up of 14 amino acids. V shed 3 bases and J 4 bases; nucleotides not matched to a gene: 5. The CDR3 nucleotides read TGCAGTGCTAGCGACAGGGGGATCGCAGATACGCAGTATTTT. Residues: CSASDRGIADTQYF.

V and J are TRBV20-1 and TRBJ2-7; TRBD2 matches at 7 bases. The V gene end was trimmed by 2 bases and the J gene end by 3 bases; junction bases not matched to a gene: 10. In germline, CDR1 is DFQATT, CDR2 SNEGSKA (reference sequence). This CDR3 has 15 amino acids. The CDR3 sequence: CSARKGLAAGYEQYF. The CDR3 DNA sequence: TGCAGTGCTAGAAAGGGGCTAGCGGCGGGCTACGAGCAGTACTTC.